What follows are 13 T cell receptor beta chains derived from one specimen sequenced in a study of PD-1 blockade in mismatch repair-deficient tumors. TCRdb's copy holds only in-frame clones and misses some; the assay was immunoSEQ multiplex PCR. Among around 120,000 clones listed, roughly 86% were seen once. Here the sequenced sample was peripheral blood, taken 44 weeks after starting pembrolizumab. Every receptor here comes from an adult with mismatch repair-deficient cancer.

This clone was seen a single time. The rearrangement links TRBV6-5 to TRBJ2-2; D unclear. CDR1 and CDR2 from the germline V gene are MNHEY and SVGAGI. This CDR3 contains 14 residues. Deletions cut 0 bases from V and 6 bases from J, with 8 bases between. DNA for the CDR3: TGTGCCAGCAGTTACTCGGGGATCGCCGGGGAGCTGTTTTTT. Protein sequence: CASSYSGIAGELFF.

The rearrangement uses TRBV30 and TRBJ1-1; D is unresolved. CDR3 size: 14 residues. V was shortened by 0 bases and J by 4 bases, with 12 bases between the two germline ends. Germline values: CDR1 GTSNPN, CDR2 SVGIG (reference sequence). In DNA form, the CDR3 reads TGTGCCTGGAGTGTGAGCAGCGTCGGCACTGAAGCTTTCTTT. Amino acids: CAWSVSSVGTEAFF.

The gene calls are TRBV27 and TRBJ1-1; TRBD1 matches 7 bases. Losses at the gene ends were 0 bases for V and 4 bases for J; bases not matched to a gene: 11. The CDR3 sequence is 17 residues long. Germline CDR1 reads MNHEY; CDR2 reads SMNVEV (reference sequence). The CDR3 DNA follows: TGTGCCAGCAGTTTATCATTCAGGAGGGGGCGGGTCACTGAAGCTTTCTTT. As protein: CASSLSFRRGRVTEAFF.

There are a few counts of this clone. The genes are TRBV30 and TRBJ2-2, with unresolved D. V lost 3 bases to trimming and J lost 6 bases, with 5 bases between them. This CDR3 has 11 amino acids. The germline V gene encodes CDR1 GTSNPN and CDR2 SVGIG (reference sequence). The CDR3 reads CAWSWAGELFF. CDR3 DNA sequence: TGTGCCTGGAGCTGGGCCGGGGAGCTGTTTTTT.

The chain joins TRBV19 to TRBJ1-5, with 10 bases fitting TRBD1. V dropped 5 bases and J dropped 7; count of bases not matched to a gene: 5. From germline, CDR1 is LNHDA and CDR2 SQIVND (reference sequence). The CDR3 extends over 14 amino acids. The CDR3: CASSRQGAGQPQHF. DNA for the CDR3: TGTGCCAGTAGTCGACAGGGGGCCGGCCAGCCCCAGCATTTT.

CDR3 protein: CASSLGGTPDTQYF. CDR3 coding DNA: TGTGCCAGCAGCTTGGGCGGGACCCCAGATACGCAGTATTTT. The gene calls are TRBV5-4 and TRBJ2-3; tentative D call: TRBD2 (6 bases). The CDR3 runs 14 residues. With 0 bases removed from V and 4 bases from J, the gap between germline ends came to 9 bases. CDR1 and CDR2 from the germline V gene are SGHNT and YYREEE (reference sequence).

V is TRBV28 and J is TRBJ2-7; TRBD2 aligns across 7 bases. The CDR3 is 14 amino acids. The V gene end was trimmed by 6 bases and the J gene end by 0 bases; junction bases not matched to a gene: 5. Germline assignment: CDR1 MDHEN and CDR2 SYDVKM. The CDR3 here is CASSPSGLSYEQYF. The CDR3, as DNA: TGTGCCAGCAGCCCTAGCGGACTCTCCTACGAGCAGTACTTC.

The chain is built from TRBV6-4 and TRBJ2-1, with D maybe TRBD2 (6 bases). The germline V and J ends were trimmed by 2 bases and 0 bases, with 14 bases remaining between them. Germline-derived CDR1 and CDR2 are MRHNA and SNTAGT. The CDR3 sequence is 17 residues long. The CDR3 sequence: CASSDPGTSSSYNEQFF. Written as DNA, the CDR3 is TGTGCCAGCAGTGACCCGGGGACTTCCAGCTCCTACAATGAGCAGTTCTTC.

This clone has just a few counts. The chain recombines TRBV6-6 with TRBJ1-1; D gene ambiguous. Germline V lookup: CDR1 MNHNY, CDR2 SVGAGI (reference sequence). V lost 6 bases and J lost 6, with 14 bases in between. This CDR3 is built from 13 residues. CDR3 bases: TGTGCCAGCAGCCTGCCCTTTAGCGCTGAAGCTTTCTTT. It yields the protein CASSLPFSAEAFF.

The rearrangement uses TRBV7-9 and TRBJ2-3; D might be TRBD2 (5 bases). Trimming shortened V by 3 bases and J by 12 bases, and 10 bases separated the two germline ends. Germline loops: CDR1 SEHNR, CDR2 FQNEAQ (reference sequence). This CDR3 contains 11 residues. The CDR3 loop is CASSFRDRQYF. DNA of the CDR3: TGTGCCAGCAGCTTCCGGGATCGTCAGTATTTT.

This clone was recorded a few times. Here the CDR3 DNA reads TGCGCCAGCAGCCAAGGAGCGACAGGGGGCGCAGAGACCCAGTACTTC. Protein product: CASSQGATGGAETQYF. The chain recombines TRBV4-3 with TRBJ2-5; 10 nucleotides line up with TRBD1. Germline CDR1 LGHNA, CDR2 YSLEER. The trim removed 1 base at V and 4 bases at J, leaving 6 bases unmatched. This CDR3 region has 16 residues.

This chain links TRBV5-6 with TRBJ2-7, with D perhaps given as TRBD1 or TRBD2 (5 bases each). Germline CDR1 SGHDT, CDR2 YYEEEE. The germline V and J ends were trimmed by 4 bases and 1 base, with 9 bases remaining between them. The CDR3 extends over 13 amino acids. The CDR3 sequence: CASSRDLSYEQYF. The CDR3 DNA reads as TGTGCCAGCAGCAGGGACCTTTCCTACGAGCAGTACTTC.

This clone came up once. This sequence joins TRBV6-5 and TRBJ2-2; D possibly corresponds to TRBD1 (5 bases). V was shortened by 7 bases and J by 0 bases, with 9 bases between the two germline ends. CDR3 length equals 14 residues. CDR1 is MNHEY, CDR2 SVGAGI, per germline. As DNA, the CDR3 is TGTGCCAGCACAGGGCGCACGAACACCGGGGAGCTGTTTTTT. This encodes CASTGRTNTGELFF.